The rows below give T cell receptor beta chains drawn from one sample of a study of graft-versus-host responses after intestinal transplantation. Which antigens these TCRs recognize remains unknown. The assay was immunoSEQ multiplex PCR, and TCRdb's table has in-frame clones only and misses some. Of 55,000 to 75,000 clones in the sample, about 87% were seen once. The sample consisted of unstimulated CD4+ T cells sorted from spleen or lymph node cells, taken before transplant. The receptors originated from a human donor who was the organ donor for an intestinal transplant. The conserved cysteine and the conserved F or W are not part of the CDR3 here. Fields, in order: V gene, CDR3 protein.

TRBV28	ASRLTGNTEAF
TRBV29-1	SVLKGTGFSGNTIY
TRBV18	ASSPQGDNSPLH
TRBV6-1	ASSGLAGRIGTGELF
TRBV19	ASSMTAGASTDTQY
TRBV28	ASSLYDRNTEAF
TRBV9	ASSVSTGASYNEQF
TRBV15	ATSRARTHTDTQY
TRBV11-2	ASSLRTGSNSPLH
TRBV19	ASSSRQGDPPYGYT
TRBV2	ASSAGFYNSPLH
TRBV7-3	ASSSTDTDTQY
TRBV6-6	ASSYSIGGAIRELF
TRBV28	ASSPDRIITDTQY
TRBV15	ATSRPTGLGMNTEAF
TRBV2	ASSEEGAHGNTIY
TRBV5-1	ASSFRDSHTQY
TRBV6-1	ASSEIFAYAEAF
TRBV29-1	SVDRHHSYNEQF
TRBV14	ASSLVGTSYGYT
TRBV6-4	ASSDSWADNNEQF
TRBV10-2	ASRRGGLDKDAGNTIY
TRBV19	ASRDPGGANYGYT
TRBV7-6	ASSLLSGGGTDTQY
TRBV28	ASSPQGAPNTEAF
TRBV4-2	ASSQAQGDVTQPQH
TRBV6-1	ASLLGGGADTQY
TRBV28	ASSFGESGYT
TRBV6-1	ASSEVRVSNTGELF
TRBV9	ASSYGGEVSGNTIY
TRBV28	ASSFSPINTGELF
TRBV11-2	ASSLLAGGERNSPLH
TRBV28	ASSLSWDRGHLDEKLF
TRBV28	ASLGGWSYT
TRBV5-6	ASSLGQVTEAF